This T cell receptor (beta chain) was observed in a study of shared clonotypes between healthy human individuals. Germline CDR1 is ENHRY and CDR2 is SYGVKD. Trimming took 10 bases from V and 6 from J; bases not matched to a gene: 13. This CDR3 region has 14 residues. This clone was recorded many times. Sorted-subset replicate PCRs used roughly 210 ng of genomic DNA. This amount corresponded to 30,000 to 35,000 T cell genomes. TCRdb's copy holds only in-frame clones and misses some; the assay was immunoSEQ multiplex PCR. The table records some 2,100,000 clones, under 95% of them present only once. As defined, naive CD8 cells were CD45RO-negative and positively selected for CCR7, with terminally differentiated effector memory CD45RA+ cells excluded. Healthy adults negative for HIV, lacking recent acute infections or vaccinations, served as donors.

This rearrangement joins TRBV10-3 to TRBJ2-7; TRBD1 aligns across 9 bases. The sequence came from a young man in good health. Some clones in this sample may be carry-over from other donors' samples. The material sequenced was naive CD8+ T cells from PBMCs. CDR3 coding DNA: TGTGCCAGCACCGACAGGGGGATCTCTGCCGAGCAGTACTTC. Residues: CASTDRGISAEQYF.